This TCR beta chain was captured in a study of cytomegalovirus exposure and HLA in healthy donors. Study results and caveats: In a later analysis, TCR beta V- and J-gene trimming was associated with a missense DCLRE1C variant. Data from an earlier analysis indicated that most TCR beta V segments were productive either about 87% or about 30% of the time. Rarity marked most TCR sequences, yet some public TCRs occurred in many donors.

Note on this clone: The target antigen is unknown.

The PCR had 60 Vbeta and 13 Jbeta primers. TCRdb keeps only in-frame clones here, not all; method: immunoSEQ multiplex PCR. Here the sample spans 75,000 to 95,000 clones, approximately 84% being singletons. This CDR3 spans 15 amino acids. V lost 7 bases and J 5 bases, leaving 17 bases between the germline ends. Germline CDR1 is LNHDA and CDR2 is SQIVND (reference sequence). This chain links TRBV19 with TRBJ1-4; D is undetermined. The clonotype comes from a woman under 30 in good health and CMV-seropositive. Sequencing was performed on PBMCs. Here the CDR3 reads CASTNLPGNNEKLFF. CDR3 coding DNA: TGTGCCAGTACCAACCTGCCCGGGAACAATGAAAAACTGTTTTTT. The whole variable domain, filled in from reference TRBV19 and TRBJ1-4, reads DGGITQSPKYLFRKEGQNVTLSCEQNLNHDAMYWYRQDPGQGLRLIYYSQIVNDFQKGDIAEGYSVSREKKESFPLTVTSAQKNPTAFYLCASTNLPGNNEKLFFGSGTQLSVL.